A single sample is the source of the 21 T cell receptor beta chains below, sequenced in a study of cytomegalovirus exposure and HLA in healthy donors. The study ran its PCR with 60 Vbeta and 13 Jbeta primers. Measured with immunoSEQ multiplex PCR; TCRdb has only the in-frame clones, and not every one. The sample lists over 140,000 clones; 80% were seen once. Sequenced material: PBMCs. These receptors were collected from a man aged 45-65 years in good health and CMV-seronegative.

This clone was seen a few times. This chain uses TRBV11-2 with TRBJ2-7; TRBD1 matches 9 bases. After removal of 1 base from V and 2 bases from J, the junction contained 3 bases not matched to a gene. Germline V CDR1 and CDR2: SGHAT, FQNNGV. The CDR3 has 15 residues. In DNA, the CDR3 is TGTGCCAGCAGCTTAGGCGGGGACAGGGCCTACGAGCAGTACTTC. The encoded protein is CASSLGGDRAYEQYF. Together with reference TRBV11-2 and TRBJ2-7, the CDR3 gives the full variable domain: EAGVAQSPRYKIIEKRQSVAFWCNPISGHATLYWYQQILGQGPKLLIQFQNNGVVDDSQLPKDRFSAERLKGVDSTLKIQPAKLEDSAVYLCASSLGGDRAYEQYFGPGTRLTVT.

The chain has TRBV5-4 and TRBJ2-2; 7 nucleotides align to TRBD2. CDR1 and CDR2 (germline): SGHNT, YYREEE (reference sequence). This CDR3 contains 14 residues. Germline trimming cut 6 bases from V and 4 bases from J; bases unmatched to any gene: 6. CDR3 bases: TGTGCCAGCACCCGGGGCGGGAGCACCGGGGAGCTGTTTTTT. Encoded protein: CASTRGGSTGELFF. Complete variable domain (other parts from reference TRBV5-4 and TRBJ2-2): ETGVTQSPTHLIKTRGQQVTLRCSSQSGHNTVSWYQQALGQGPQFIFQYYREEENGRGNFPPRFSGLQFPNYSSELNVNALELDDSALYLCASTRGGSTGELFFGEGSRLTVL.

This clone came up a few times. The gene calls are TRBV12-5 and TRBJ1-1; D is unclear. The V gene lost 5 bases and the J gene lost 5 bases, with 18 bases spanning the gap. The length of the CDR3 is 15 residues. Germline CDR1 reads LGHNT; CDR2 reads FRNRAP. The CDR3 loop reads CASGPQGGLRTEAFF. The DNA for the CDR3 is TGTGCTAGTGGTCCCCAAGGAGGGCTGAGGACTGAAGCTTTCTTT.

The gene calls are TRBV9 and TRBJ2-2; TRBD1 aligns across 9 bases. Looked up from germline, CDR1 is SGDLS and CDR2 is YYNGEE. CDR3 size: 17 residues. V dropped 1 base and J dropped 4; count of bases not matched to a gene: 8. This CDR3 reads CASSVPRTGVRTGELFF. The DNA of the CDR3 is TGTGCCAGCAGCGTACCCCGGACAGGGGTCCGCACCGGGGAGCTGTTTTTT. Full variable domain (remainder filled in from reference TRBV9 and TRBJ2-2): DSGVTQTPKHLITATGQRVTLRCSPRSGDLSVYWYQQSLDQGLQFLIQYYNGEERAKGNILERFSAQQFPDLHSELNLSSLELGDSALYFCASSVPRTGVRTGELFFGEGSRLTVL.

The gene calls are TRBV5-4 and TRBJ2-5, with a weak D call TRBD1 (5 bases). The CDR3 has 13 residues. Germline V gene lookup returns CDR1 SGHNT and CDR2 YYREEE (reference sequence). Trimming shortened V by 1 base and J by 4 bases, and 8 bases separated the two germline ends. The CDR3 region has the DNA TGTGCCAGCAGCTTGAGTGACAGAGAGACCCAGTACTTC. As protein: CASSLSDRETQYF.

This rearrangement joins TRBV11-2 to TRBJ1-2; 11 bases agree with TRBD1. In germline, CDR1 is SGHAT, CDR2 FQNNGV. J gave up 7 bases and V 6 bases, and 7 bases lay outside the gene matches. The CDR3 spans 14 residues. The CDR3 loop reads CASRKPGTGGGYTF. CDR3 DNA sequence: TGTGCCAGCAGGAAACCAGGGACAGGGGGTGGCTACACCTTC.

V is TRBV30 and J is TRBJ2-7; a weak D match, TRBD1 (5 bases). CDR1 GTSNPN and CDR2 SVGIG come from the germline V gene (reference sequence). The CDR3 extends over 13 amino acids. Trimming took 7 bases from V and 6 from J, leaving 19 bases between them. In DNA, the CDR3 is TGTGCCTTCTCGTGGCAGGGAACTTCCGAGCAGTACTTC. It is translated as CAFSWQGTSEQYF.

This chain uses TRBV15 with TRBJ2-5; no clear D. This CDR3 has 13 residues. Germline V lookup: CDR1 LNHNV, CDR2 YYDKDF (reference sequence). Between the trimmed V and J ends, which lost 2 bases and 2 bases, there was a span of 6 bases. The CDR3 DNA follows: TGTGCCACCAGCAGAACCGGTCAAGAGACCCAGTACTTC. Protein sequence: CATSRTGQETQYF.

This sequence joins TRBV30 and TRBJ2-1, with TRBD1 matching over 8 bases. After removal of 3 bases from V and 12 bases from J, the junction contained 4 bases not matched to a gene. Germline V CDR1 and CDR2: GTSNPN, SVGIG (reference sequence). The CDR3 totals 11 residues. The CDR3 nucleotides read TGTGCCTGGAGGAGGACAGGGCGGCAGTTCTTC. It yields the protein CAWRRTGRQFF. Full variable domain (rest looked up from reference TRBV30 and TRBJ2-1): SQTIHQWPATLVQPVGSPLSLECTVEGTSNPNLYWYRQAAGRGLQLLFYSVGIGQISSEVPQNLSASRPQDRQFILSSKKLLLSDSGFYLCAWRRTGRQFFGPGTRLTVL.

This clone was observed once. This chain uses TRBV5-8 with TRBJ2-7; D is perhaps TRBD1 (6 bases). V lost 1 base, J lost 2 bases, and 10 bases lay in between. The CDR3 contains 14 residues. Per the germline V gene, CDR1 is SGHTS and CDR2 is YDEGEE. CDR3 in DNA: TGTGCCAGCAGCTTGAACAGGGCAGCCTACGAGCAGTACTTC. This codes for CASSLNRAAYEQYF.

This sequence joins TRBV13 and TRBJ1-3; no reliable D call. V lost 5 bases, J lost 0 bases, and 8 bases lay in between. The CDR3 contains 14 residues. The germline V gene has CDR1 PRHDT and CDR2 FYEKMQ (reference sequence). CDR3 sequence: CASSPRNSGNTIYF. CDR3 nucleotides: TGTGCCAGCAGCCCTAGGAACTCTGGAAACACCATATATTTT.

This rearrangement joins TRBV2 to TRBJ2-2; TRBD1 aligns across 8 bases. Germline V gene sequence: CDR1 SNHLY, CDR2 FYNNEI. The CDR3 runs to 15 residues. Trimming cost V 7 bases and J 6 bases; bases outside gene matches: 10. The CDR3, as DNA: TGTGCCAGCATTAGCGGACAGGGAATCGCCGGGGAGCTGTTTTTT. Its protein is CASISGQGIAGELFF.

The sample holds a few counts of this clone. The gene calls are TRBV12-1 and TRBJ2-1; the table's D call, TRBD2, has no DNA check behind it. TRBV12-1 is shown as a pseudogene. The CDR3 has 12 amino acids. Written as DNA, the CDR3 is TGTGCCAGCAGCCCCAAGAGTCCCCGCCAGTTCTTC. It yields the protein CASSPKSPRQFF.

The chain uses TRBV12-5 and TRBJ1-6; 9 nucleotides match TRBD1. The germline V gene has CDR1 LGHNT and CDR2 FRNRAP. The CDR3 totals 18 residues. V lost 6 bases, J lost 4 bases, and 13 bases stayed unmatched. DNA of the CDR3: TGTGCTAGTGGAAATTTGGGACAGGGAACAAAATATAATTCACCCCTCCACTTT. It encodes CASGNLGQGTKYNSPLHF.

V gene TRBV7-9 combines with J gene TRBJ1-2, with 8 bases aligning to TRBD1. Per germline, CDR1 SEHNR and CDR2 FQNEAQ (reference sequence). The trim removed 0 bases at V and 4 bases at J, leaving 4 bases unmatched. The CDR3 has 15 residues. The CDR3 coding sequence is TGTGCCAGCAGCTTAGCCGGGACAGGAACCTATGGCTACACCTTC. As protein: CASSLAGTGTYGYTF.

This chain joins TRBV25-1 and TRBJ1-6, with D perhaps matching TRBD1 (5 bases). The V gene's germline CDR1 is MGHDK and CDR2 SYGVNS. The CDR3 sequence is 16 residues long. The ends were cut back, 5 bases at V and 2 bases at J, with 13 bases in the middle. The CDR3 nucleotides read TGTGCCAGCAGTTCTTTAGGGGCGGCCTATAATTCACCCCTCCACTTT. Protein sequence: CASSSLGAAYNSPLHF.

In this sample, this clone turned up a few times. The chain's CDR3 is CASSTYPEQGDEKLFF. CDR3 coding DNA: TGTGCCAGCAGTACGTATCCGGAACAGGGGGATGAAAAACTGTTTTTT. The chain recombines TRBV28 with TRBJ1-4, with TRBD1 matching over 8 bases. The CDR3 totals 16 residues. V lost 5 bases to trimming and J lost 6 bases; unmatched junction nucleotides: 11. CDR1 and CDR2 from the germline V gene are MDHEN and SYDVKM.

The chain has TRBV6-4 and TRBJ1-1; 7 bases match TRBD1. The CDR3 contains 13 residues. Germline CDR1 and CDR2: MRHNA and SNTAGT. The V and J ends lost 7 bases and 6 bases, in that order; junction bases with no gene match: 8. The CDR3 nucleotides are TGTGCCAGCACGGAGGGGGCGCGGGCTGAAGCTTTCTTT. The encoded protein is CASTEGARAEAFF.

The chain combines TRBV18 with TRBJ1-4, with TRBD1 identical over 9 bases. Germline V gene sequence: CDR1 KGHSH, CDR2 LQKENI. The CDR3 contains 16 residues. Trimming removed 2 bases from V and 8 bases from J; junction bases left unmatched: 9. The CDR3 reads CASSPKLTGTGEKLFF. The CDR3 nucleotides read TGTGCCAGCTCACCAAAATTGACCGGGACAGGGGAAAAACTGTTTTTT.

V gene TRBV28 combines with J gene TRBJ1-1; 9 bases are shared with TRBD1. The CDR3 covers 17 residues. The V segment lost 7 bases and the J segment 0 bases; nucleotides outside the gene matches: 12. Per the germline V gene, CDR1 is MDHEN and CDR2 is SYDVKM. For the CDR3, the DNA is TGTGCCAGCATCTCCCGGGACAGGGATTCCTTGAACACTGAAGCTTTCTTT. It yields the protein CASISRDRDSLNTEAFF.

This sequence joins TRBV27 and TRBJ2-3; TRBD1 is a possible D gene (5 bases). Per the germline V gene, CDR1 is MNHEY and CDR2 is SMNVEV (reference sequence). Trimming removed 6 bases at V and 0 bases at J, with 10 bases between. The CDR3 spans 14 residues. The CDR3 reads CASSLDKSTDTQYF. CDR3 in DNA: TGTGCCAGCAGCCTGGACAAGAGCACAGATACGCAGTATTTT.